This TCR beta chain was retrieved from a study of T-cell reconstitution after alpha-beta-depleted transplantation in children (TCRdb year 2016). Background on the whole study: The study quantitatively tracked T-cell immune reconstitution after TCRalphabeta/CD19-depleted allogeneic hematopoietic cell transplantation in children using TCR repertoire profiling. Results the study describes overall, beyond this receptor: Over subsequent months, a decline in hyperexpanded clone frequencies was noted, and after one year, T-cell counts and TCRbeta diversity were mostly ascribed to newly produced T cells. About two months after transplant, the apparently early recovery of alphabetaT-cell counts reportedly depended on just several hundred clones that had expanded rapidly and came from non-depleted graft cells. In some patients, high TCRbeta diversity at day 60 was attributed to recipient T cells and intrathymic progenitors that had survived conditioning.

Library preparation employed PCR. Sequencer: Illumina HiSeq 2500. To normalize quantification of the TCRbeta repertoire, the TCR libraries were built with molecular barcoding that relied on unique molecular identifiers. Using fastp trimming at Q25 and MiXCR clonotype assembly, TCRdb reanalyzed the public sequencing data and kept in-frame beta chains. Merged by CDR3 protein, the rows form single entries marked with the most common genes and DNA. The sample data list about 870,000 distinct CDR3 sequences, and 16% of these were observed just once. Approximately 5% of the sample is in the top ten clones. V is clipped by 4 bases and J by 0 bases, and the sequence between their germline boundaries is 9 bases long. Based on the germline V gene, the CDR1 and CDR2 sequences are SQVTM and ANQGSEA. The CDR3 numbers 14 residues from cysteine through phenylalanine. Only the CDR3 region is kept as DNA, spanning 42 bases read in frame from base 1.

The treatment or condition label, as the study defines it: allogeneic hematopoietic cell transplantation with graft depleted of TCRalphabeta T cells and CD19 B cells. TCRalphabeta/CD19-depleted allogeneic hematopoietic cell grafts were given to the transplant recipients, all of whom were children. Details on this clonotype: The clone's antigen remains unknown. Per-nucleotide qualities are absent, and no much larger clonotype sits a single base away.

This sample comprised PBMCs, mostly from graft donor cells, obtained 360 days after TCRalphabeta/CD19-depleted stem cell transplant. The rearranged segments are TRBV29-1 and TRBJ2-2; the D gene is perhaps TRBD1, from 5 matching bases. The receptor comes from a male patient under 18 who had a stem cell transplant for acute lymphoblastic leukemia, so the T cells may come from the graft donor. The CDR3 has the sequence CSVGQPANTGELFF. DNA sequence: TGCAGCGTTGGACAGCCGGCGAACACCGGGGAGCTGTTTTTT.